Listed here are 32 T cell receptor beta chains from one sample, sequenced in a study of OX40 agonist ivuxolimab in advanced cancers. The table came from immunoSEQ multiplex PCR; TCRdb's copy has only in-frame clones and leaves some out. The data show approximately 90,000 clones, about 90% seen once. The sample consisted of CD4+ or CD8+ T cells sorted from blood, taken in a trial of the OX40 agonist ivuxolimab. All receptors come from an adult with an advanced solid tumor such as melanoma, head and neck, liver or kidney cancer.

The CDR3 nucleotides are TGTGCCAGCAGTTCCCCCCAGGGGGCCAACGAGCAGTACTTC. Translated, it gives CASSSPQGANEQYF. The chain couples TRBV6-4 to TRBJ2-7; 8 bases agree with TRBD1. CDR1 and CDR2 from the germline V gene are MRHNA and SNTAGT. The CDR3 is 14 residues long. V dropped 5 bases and J dropped 5; count of bases not matched to a gene: 8.

This clone was detected only once. This rearrangement joins TRBV27 to TRBJ1-1, with 7 bases identical to TRBD1. CDR1 is MNHEY and CDR2 is SMNVEV in the germline V gene (reference sequence). J gave up 4 bases and V 5 bases, and 4 bases lay outside the gene matches. This CDR3 has 13 residues. CDR3 protein: CASSLPGGTEAFF. The DNA of the CDR3 is TGTGCCAGCAGTCTTCCAGGGGGCACTGAAGCTTTCTTT.

The J gene is TRBJ2-2, the V gene TRBV9; D call uncertain. Germline V gene lookup returns CDR1 SGDLS and CDR2 YYNGEE. V gave up 2 bases and J gave up 3 bases, with 8 bases separating them. The CDR3 is made up of 14 amino acids. The CDR3 nucleotides read TGTGCCAGCAGCGTTATGGCCGACACCGGGGAGCTGTTTTTT. Its protein product is CASSVMADTGELFF. The full variable domain, its missing parts supplied by reference TRBV9 and TRBJ2-2, is DSGVTQTPKHLITATGQRVTLRCSPRSGDLSVYWYQQSLDQGLQFLIQYYNGEERAKGNILERFSAQQFPDLHSELNLSSLELGDSALYFCASSVMADTGELFFGEGSRLTVL.

The chain carries TRBV29-1 and TRBJ2-7; 14 positions match TRBD2. CDR1 is SQVTM and CDR2 is ANQGSEA in the germline V gene. The CDR3 length is 19 residues. J gave up 0 bases and V 4 bases, and 14 bases lay outside the gene matches. CDR3: CSVASGGLAGAQSSYEQYF. The DNA for the CDR3 is TGCAGCGTTGCGTCAGGGGGACTAGCGGGAGCCCAAAGCTCCTACGAGCAGTACTTC.

This clone was seen a single time. The chain employs TRBV4-2 and TRBJ1-2; no clear D. Germline V gives CDR1 LGHNA, CDR2 YNFKEQ. The V end was cut by 5 bases, the J end by 5 bases, with 15 bases between. This CDR3 is built from 14 residues. For the CDR3, the DNA is TGTGCCAGCAGCTTGTCTATTGGTTCTTATGGCTACACCTTC. Translation gives CASSLSIGSYGYTF.

V gene TRBV11-2 combines with J gene TRBJ2-7; D may correspond to TRBD1 or TRBD2 (6 bases each). Germline V gives CDR1 SGHAT, CDR2 FQNNGV. The ends were cut back, 7 bases at V and 4 bases at J, with 17 bases in the middle. The CDR3 runs 14 residues. The CDR3 DNA reads as TGTGCCAGCAACGGAGGGGGGAATGAATACGAGCAGTACTTC. The encoded protein is CASNGGGNEYEQYF. The complete variable domain, with remaining parts taken from reference TRBV11-2 and TRBJ2-7, reads EAGVAQSPRYKIIEKRQSVAFWCNPISGHATLYWYQQILGQGPKLLIQFQNNGVVDDSQLPKDRFSAERLKGVDSTLKIQPAKLEDSAVYLCASNGGGNEYEQYFGPGTRLTVT.

This chain connects TRBV7-9 to TRBJ2-1; TRBD2 agrees at 7 bases. The CDR3 runs to 15 residues. J was trimmed by 8 bases and V by 5 bases; bases with no gene match: 12. The germline V gene has CDR1 SEHNR and CDR2 FQNEAQ (reference sequence). CDR3 in amino acids: CASSRPGGRSHEQFF. Here the CDR3 DNA reads TGTGCCAGCAGCCGTCCGGGGGGTAGGAGCCATGAGCAGTTCTTC.

The chain recombines TRBV6-5 with TRBJ2-7; the D is unclear. Trimming left V 2 bases short and J 2 bases short, with 13 bases between. Germline V lookup: CDR1 MNHEY, CDR2 SVGAGI. The CDR3 loop spans 15 amino acids. This CDR3 reads CASSYGRIITYEQYF. Written as DNA, the CDR3 is TGTGCCAGCAGTTACGGCAGGATAATAACCTACGAGCAGTACTTC.

The rearrangement joins TRBV6-1 to TRBJ1-4; D is unclear. CDR1 and CDR2 (germline): MNHNS, SASEGT. This CDR3 has 15 residues. V lost 7 bases and J 0 bases, leaving 12 bases between the germline ends. The CDR3 coding sequence is TGTGCCAGCACCCTCTCGAGGGCAACTAATGAAAAACTGTTTTTT. It translates to CASTLSRATNEKLFF.

Only a few counts were recorded for this clone. The chain is built from TRBV11-3 and TRBJ2-2, with D uncertain. The CDR3 is 14 amino acids. Trimming left V 5 bases short and J 7 bases short, with 14 bases between. Germline lookup yields CDR1 SGHNT and CDR2 YENEEA. The CDR3 DNA sequence: TGTGCCAGCAGCATCCCTAGTTCCGGCGGGGAGCTGTTTTTT. Amino acid sequence: CASSIPSSGGELFF.

This clone turned up a few times. This rearrangement joins TRBV19 to TRBJ1-2; possible D gene TRBD1, 6 bases. Germline V gives CDR1 LNHDA, CDR2 SQIVND (reference sequence). The CDR3 runs to 14 residues. The germline V and J ends were trimmed by 5 bases and 0 bases, with 10 bases remaining between them. The CDR3 here is CASSGQPANYGYTF. The CDR3, as DNA: TGTGCCAGTAGTGGACAGCCAGCTAACTATGGCTACACCTTC.

The J gene is TRBJ1-1, the V gene TRBV5-4; 9 bases agree with TRBD1. This CDR3 is built from 17 residues. With V trimmed by 0 bases and J by 4 bases, 10 bases remained unmatched. The germline gives CDR1 SGHNT, CDR2 YYREEE (reference sequence). CDR3 in DNA: TGTGCCAGCAGCTTGGGGGACAGGGTCGAAGTGGGCACTGAAGCTTTCTTT. The encoded protein is CASSLGDRVEVGTEAFF.

The chain recombines TRBV28 with TRBJ1-1; D is unclear. CDR3 size: 13 residues. Germline assignment: CDR1 MDHEN and CDR2 SYDVKM. Trimming left V 9 bases short and J 3 bases short, with 14 bases between. The CDR3 region has the DNA TGTGCCAGTGTGGCGCTGAGAGACACTGAAGCTTTCTTT. The encoded protein is CASVALRDTEAFF.

The chain recombines TRBV11-3 with TRBJ1-2; 8 bases align to TRBD1. This CDR3 contains 15 residues. Trimming took 5 bases from V and 7 from J; bases not matched to a gene: 12. CDR1 is SGHNT, CDR2 YENEEA, per germline. In nucleotides, the CDR3 is TGTGCCAGCAGCCCACGGACAGGGATGTCCGGTGGCTACACCTTC. Translated: CASSPRTGMSGGYTF.

In its sample, this clone was seen a few times. The chain links TRBV7-9 to TRBJ1-1; D ambiguous. The V end was cut by 1 base, the J end by 6 bases, with 9 bases between. The CDR3 contains 13 residues. Germline-derived CDR1 and CDR2 are SEHNR and FQNEAQ (reference sequence). The CDR3 DNA sequence: TGTGCCAGCAGCTTAGAACTCGCTTCTGAAGCTTTCTTT. Encoded protein: CASSLELASEAFF.

This chain links TRBV19 with TRBJ1-2; TRBD1 is a possible D gene (6 bases). There are 14 residues in the CDR3. From germline, CDR1 is LNHDA and CDR2 SQIVND (reference sequence). The V and J ends lost 8 bases and 0 bases respectively, with 13 bases between them. The CDR3 is CASLGQLANYGYTF. The DNA for the CDR3 is TGTGCCAGTCTCGGACAGTTAGCTAACTATGGCTACACCTTC.

This chain links TRBV6-6 with TRBJ2-7; possible D gene TRBD1, 7 bases. Trimming left V 4 bases short and J 6 bases short, with 16 bases between. This CDR3 has 14 residues. Germline lookup yields CDR1 MNHNY and CDR2 SVGAGI (reference sequence). CDR3: CASSFGQEGSEQYF. The CDR3 coding sequence is TGTGCCAGCAGTTTCGGACAGGAGGGATCCGAGCAGTACTTC.

This rearrangement joins TRBV11-2 to TRBJ2-7, with 7 bases identical to TRBD1. Germline V lookup: CDR1 SGHAT, CDR2 FQNNGV. V dropped 4 bases and J dropped 3; count of bases not matched to a gene: 3. This CDR3 contains 13 residues. For the CDR3, the DNA is TGTGCCAGCAGCTGGGGACAGTTCTACGAGCAGTACTTC. Its protein product is CASSWGQFYEQYF.

The chain recombines TRBV27 with TRBJ2-3; TRBD1 is a possible D gene (7 bases). CDR3 size: 17 residues. With 2 bases removed from V and 1 base from J, the gap between germline ends came to 16 bases. Germline V CDR1 and CDR2: MNHEY, SMNVEV (reference sequence). Here the CDR3 reads CASSLQGGQLRTDTQYF. The DNA of the CDR3 is TGTGCCAGCAGTTTACAGGGGGGACAGTTACGCACAGATACGCAGTATTTT.

The chain is built from TRBV7-2 and TRBJ2-5; tentative D call: TRBD2 (5 bases). Between the trimmed V and J ends, which lost 2 bases and 5 bases, there was a span of 15 bases. CDR1 and CDR2 (germline): SGHTA, FQGNSA. The CDR3 has 15 amino acids. The CDR3: CASSLKGHWEETQYF. The DNA for the CDR3 is TGTGCCAGCAGCTTAAAGGGTCACTGGGAGGAGACCCAGTACTTC.

The chain combines TRBV7-2 with TRBJ2-1; D gene uncertain. CDR3 size: 15 residues. Germline V lookup: CDR1 SGHTA, CDR2 FQGNSA. Trimming removed 4 bases at V and 0 bases at J, with 10 bases between. The CDR3 bases are TGTGCCAGCAGCTCAGGACGGCTCTCCTACAATGAGCAGTTCTTC. Residues: CASSSGRLSYNEQFF.

The rearrangement uses TRBV18 and TRBJ2-1; 8 bases align to TRBD1. Germline V gene data show CDR1 as KGHSH and CDR2 as LQKENI. V shed 4 bases, J shed 4 bases, and the junction held 9 bases outside the gene matches. The CDR3 spans 16 residues. The CDR3 coding sequence is TGTGCCAGCTCACAACTTACAGGGGGTGGATACAATGAGCAGTTCTTC. This sequence encodes CASSQLTGGGYNEQFF.

The chain employs TRBV6-6 and TRBJ2-7; D gene ambiguous. This CDR3 contains 11 residues. Germline V lookup: CDR1 MNHNY, CDR2 SVGAGI (reference sequence). V lost 7 bases and J lost 6, with 10 bases in between. The CDR3 reads CASIGIGEQYF. The CDR3 DNA sequence: TGTGCCAGCATAGGGATCGGCGAGCAGTACTTC.

J is TRBJ2-7 and V is TRBV4-1; D gene ambiguous. The germline V and J ends were trimmed by 1 base and 0 bases, with 7 bases remaining between them. CDR3 length: 14 residues. Germline values: CDR1 MGHRA, CDR2 YSYEKL. The CDR3 coding sequence is TGCGCCAGCAGCCAAGTGGTCAGCTCCTACGAGCAGTACTTC. As protein: CASSQVVSSYEQYF.

This rearrangement joins TRBV19 to TRBJ2-3, with D unclear. This CDR3 contains 14 residues. Germline V CDR1 and CDR2: LNHDA, SQIVND (reference sequence). Trimming shortened V by 4 bases and J by 6 bases, and 14 bases separated the two germline ends. Written as DNA, the CDR3 is TGTGCCAGTAGTAGATCTGAACTACTTGATACGCAGTATTTT. It specifies CASSRSELLDTQYF.

V is TRBV11-3 and J is TRBJ2-5; a possible D gene is TRBD2 (6 bases). This CDR3 has 13 residues. The germline CDR1 and CDR2 sequences are SGHNT and YENEEA. V gave up 2 bases and J gave up 4 bases, with 8 bases separating them. The CDR3: CASSLSGLETQYF. The CDR3, as DNA: TGTGCCAGCAGCTTATCGGGACTAGAGACCCAGTACTTC.

Judged by abundance, this clone is medium-sized. Other DNA sequences in this sample translate to the same CDR3. V is TRBV18 and J is TRBJ2-2; D unresolved. This CDR3 has 12 amino acids. The V and J ends lost 3 bases and 2 bases respectively, with 1 base between them. CDR1 is KGHSH, CDR2 LQKENI, per germline. This CDR3 reads CASSPNTGELFF. The CDR3 DNA reads as TGTGCCAGCTCACCTAACACCGGGGAGCTGTTTTTT.

This chain connects TRBV7-3 to TRBJ1-1; D might be TRBD1 (5 bases). CDR1 is SGHTA, CDR2 FQGTGA, per germline. Trimming stripped 1 base from V and 8 bases from J, with 11 bases between. CDR3 size: 13 residues. The CDR3 region is CASSLRGRQEAFF. The CDR3, as DNA: TGTGCCAGCAGCTTAAGGGGCAGGCAAGAAGCTTTCTTT.

V is TRBV28 and J is TRBJ2-2; 8 bases match TRBD2. Germline lookup yields CDR1 MDHEN and CDR2 SYDVKM. Trimming at V came to 4 bases and at J to 6 bases, leaving 13 bases not matched to a gene. The CDR3 spans 17 residues. The CDR3 region has the DNA TGTGCCAGCAGTTCATGGAGCGGGAGTGTCGATTCCGGGGAGCTGTTTTTT. It translates to CASSSWSGSVDSGELFF.

V is TRBV6-4 and J is TRBJ2-3; 16 bases agree with TRBD2. CDR1 MRHNA and CDR2 SNTAGT come from the germline V gene. This CDR3 spans 17 amino acids. V lost 4 bases to trimming and J lost 5 bases; unmatched junction nucleotides: 6. CDR3 amino acids: CASSAGTSGRAGDTQYF. Here the CDR3 DNA reads TGTGCCAGCAGTGCCGGGACTAGCGGGAGGGCCGGAGATACGCAGTATTTT.

The V call is TRBV6-6, the J call TRBJ2-3; 7 nucleotides line up with TRBD1. The V segment lost 5 bases and the J segment 4 bases; nucleotides outside the gene matches: 6. The length of the CDR3 is 14 residues. CDR1 is MNHNY and CDR2 is SVGAGI in the germline V gene (reference sequence). The CDR3 DNA follows: TGTGCCAGCAGTCGACAGGGCAGGTCAGATACGCAGTATTTT. It is translated as CASSRQGRSDTQYF.

In regard to this clone: Because the CDR3 is missing its conserved closing phenylalanine or tryptophan, this is likely a read error. The V gene is TRBV5-1, the J gene TRBJ1-5; D unclear. From germline, CDR1 is SGHRS and CDR2 YFSETQ. This CDR3 is built from 15 residues. Trimming took 0 bases from V and 0 from J, leaving 7 bases between them. Written as DNA, the CDR3 is TGCGCCAGCAGCTTGGACAGTTATAGCAATCAGCCCCAGCATCTT. Amino acids: CASSLDSYSNQPQHL.